The clone carrying this T cell receptor (beta chain) was detected many times. No antigen is known for it. Per germline, CDR1 LNHDA and CDR2 SQIVND (reference sequence). The CDR3 is 14 residues long. Trimming took 3 bases from V and 2 from J; bases not matched to a gene: 2. All patients reached thyroid surgery having received no treatment beforehand. The sample is drawn from a study of metastatic and nonmetastatic thyroid tumors. Study context: Thyroid patients, malignant and benign, had repertoires compared across blood and tumor or nodule tissue.

In the source study's methods: For papillary thyroid cancer, a distant-metastasis classifier was constructed from CDR3 differences observed across clinicopathological groups. TCRdb re-called clones via MiXCR from the PCR reads. TCRdb's processing, not the authors', yielded these V and J calls. The data hold tens of thousands of clones, with about 24% observed a single time. General study results and limits: Versus benign nodules, malignant thyroid tumors reportedly had significantly higher TCR beta diversity, in blood and tumor.

Sequencing input: tumor tissue. The gene calls are TRBV19 and TRBJ2-7; 9 nucleotides align to TRBD1. This clonotype was obtained from a male donor with papillary thyroid cancer or a benign thyroid nodule (not recorded which). Some clones in this sample may be carry-over from other donors' samples. The CDR3 bases are TGTGCCAGTAGTATGAGACAGGGGGCCTACGAGCAGTACTTC. Translation gives CASSMRQGAYEQYF.